This T cell receptor beta chain was documented in a study of T cell repertoires in cytomegalovirus infection (dated by TCRdb to about 2019). Regarding the complete study: The HLA type of each donor mattered for the analysis, because public TCR beta signatures pointed to carriage of CMV infection along with the matching HLA type.

Overall study outcomes, separate from this receptor: In both this cohort and an independent roughly 330-donor cohort, the cumulative frequency of public TCR beta family members distinguished carriers of CMV infection plus the relevant HLA type. The ex vivo response was dominated by HLA-C-restricted CMV-specific TCR beta clonotypes, which also provided the single most frequent clonotype in two of eight donors.

The CDR3 numbers 14 residues from cysteine through phenylalanine. Only the CDR3 region is kept as DNA, spanning 42 bases read in frame from base 1. The germline ends are 12 bases apart after V is trimmed by 3 bases and J by 4 bases. This sample was sequenced with an Illumina HiSeq 1500. Using fastp at Q25 and MiXCR, TCRdb reprocessed the public reads and kept productive beta chains. Identical CDR3 proteins give one entry, which carries the most common genes and DNA. In all, the sample holds about 110,000 distinct CDR3 sequences, and around 9.1% of those were seen once. The top ten hold roughly 31% of the sample. This clonotype has ten or more counts. The antigen it recognizes is unknown. No base qualities exist here, and no much larger clone lies one base off it.

The V and J segments used are TRBV12-3 or TRBV12-4 and TRBJ2-5; the D gene remains uncertain. This clonotype was sampled from a human donor in good health (CMV status not recorded). Some clones in this sample may be carry-over from other donors' samples. The specimen was PBMCs, sequenced either directly or after in vitro stimulation (not recorded which). CDR3 sequence: CASSLGGMGETQYF. The DNA sequence is given as TGTGCCAGCAGTTTGGGTGGAATGGGAGAGACCCAGTACTTC.